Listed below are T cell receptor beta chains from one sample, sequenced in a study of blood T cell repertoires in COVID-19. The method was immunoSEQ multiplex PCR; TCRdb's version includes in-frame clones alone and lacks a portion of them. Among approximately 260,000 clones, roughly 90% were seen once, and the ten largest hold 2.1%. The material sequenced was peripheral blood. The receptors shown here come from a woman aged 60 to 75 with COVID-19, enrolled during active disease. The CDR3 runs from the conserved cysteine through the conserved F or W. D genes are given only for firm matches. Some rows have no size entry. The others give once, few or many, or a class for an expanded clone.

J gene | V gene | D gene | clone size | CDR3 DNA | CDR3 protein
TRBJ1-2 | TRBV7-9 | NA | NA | TGTGCCAGCAGCTTTGAGCGCCTCCGCCCGTTGTATGGCTACACCTTC | CASSFERLRPLYGYTF
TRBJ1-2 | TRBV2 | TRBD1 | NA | TGTGCCAGCAGTGAAGCTCGGACAGGGATCTATGGCTACACCTTC | CASSEARTGIYGYTF
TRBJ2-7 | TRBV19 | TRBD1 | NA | TGTGCCAGTAGCCTAGCCGGGACAGGGCCCTACGAGCAGTACTTC | CASSLAGTGPYEQYF
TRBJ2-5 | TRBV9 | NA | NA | TGTGCCAGCAGCGTAGCCCCCCTCGCAGAAGAGACCCAGTACTTC | CASSVAPLAEETQYF
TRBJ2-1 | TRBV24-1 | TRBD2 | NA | TGTGCCACCAGTGGGTTGGGGACTAGCGGGGTCAATGAGCAGTTCTTC | CATSGLGTSGVNEQFF
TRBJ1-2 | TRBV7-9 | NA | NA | TGTGCCAGCAGCTTATATACACGAACTAACTATGGCTACACCTTC | CASSLYTRTNYGYTF
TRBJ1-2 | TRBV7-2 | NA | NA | TGTGCCAGCAGCGCGGACGACAGGACCCCCTACACCTTC | CASSADDRTPYTF
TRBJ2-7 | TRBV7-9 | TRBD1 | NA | TGTGCCAGCAGCTTGGGACAGGAGTACGAGCAGTACTTC | CASSLGQEYEQYF
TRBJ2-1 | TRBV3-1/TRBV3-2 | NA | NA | TGTGCCAGCAGCCACCGGTGGCAGGACTACAATGAGCAGTTCTTC | CASSHRWQDYNEQFF
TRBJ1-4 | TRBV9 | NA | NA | TGTGCCAGCAGCGCCCTTCAAGGAGGAGGCAAGGAACTGTTTTTT | CASSALQGGGKELFF
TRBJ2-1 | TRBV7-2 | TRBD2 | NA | TGTGCCAGCAGTATTGATAGCGGGTCTCAGAATGAGCAGTTCTTC | CASSIDSGSQNEQFF
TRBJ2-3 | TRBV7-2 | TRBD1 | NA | TGTGCCAGCAGCTCCTGGGACAGGGGTAGCACAGATACGCAGTATTTT | CASSSWDRGSTDTQYF
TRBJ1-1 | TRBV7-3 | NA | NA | TGTGCCAGCAGTCAAGCAGGAGGTTCCACTGAAGCTTTCTTT | CASSQAGGSTEAFF
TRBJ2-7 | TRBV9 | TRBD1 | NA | TGTGCCAGCAGCGCCCGGGACAGGCCCTACGAGCAGTACTTC | CASSARDRPYEQYF
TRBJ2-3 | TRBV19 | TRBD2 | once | TGTGCCGCGGGACTAGCATCAGGAGATACGCAGTATTTT | CAAGLASGDTQYF
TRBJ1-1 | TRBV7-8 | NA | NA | TGTGCCAGCAGCTACACAGGGAAGATGAACACTGAAGCTTTCTTT | CASSYTGKMNTEAFF
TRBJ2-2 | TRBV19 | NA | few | TGTGCCAGTAGTTACGGAGGGATCAACACCGGGGAGCTGTTTTTT | CASSYGGINTGELFF
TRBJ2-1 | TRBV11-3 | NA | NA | TGTGCCAGCAGCTTCGGGAGCTCCTACAATGAGCAGTTCTTC | CASSFGSSYNEQFF
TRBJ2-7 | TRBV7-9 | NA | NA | TGTGCCAGCAGCTTAGTCCCAGGGGCCTACGAGCAGTACTTC | CASSLVPGAYEQYF
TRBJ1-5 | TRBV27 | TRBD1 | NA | TGTGCCAGCAGTTCACGACAGGGGGGGAATCAGCCCCAGCATTTT | CASSSRQGGNQPQHF
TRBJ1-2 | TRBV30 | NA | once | TGTGCTTGGAGCGCCCGGACTGGACAGTCTGGCTACACCTTC | CAWSARTGQSGYTF
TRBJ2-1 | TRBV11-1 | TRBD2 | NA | TGTGCCAGCGGACTAGCGGGGTACAATGAGCAGTTCTTC | CASGLAGYNEQFF
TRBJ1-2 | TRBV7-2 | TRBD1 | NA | TGTGCCAGCAGCGAAAGACAGGGGGTTGGAGGCTACACCTTC | CASSERQGVGGYTF
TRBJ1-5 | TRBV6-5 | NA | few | TGTGCCAGCAGTCGAGGGGGGGGTCCCAATCAGCCCCAGCATTTT | CASSRGGGPNQPQHF
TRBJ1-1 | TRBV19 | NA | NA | TGTGCCAGTACCCCGCGGGCCAGGGGGAACACTGAAGCTTTCTTT | CASTPRARGNTEAFF
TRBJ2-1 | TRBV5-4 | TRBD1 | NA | TGTGCCAGCAGCTTGGGAGGACAGGGTAGGAATGAGCAGTTCTTC | CASSLGGQGRNEQFF
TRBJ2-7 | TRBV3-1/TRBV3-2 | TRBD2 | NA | TGTGCCAGCAGCTTACGGACTAGCGGGGTAATGGAGCAGTACTTC | CASSLRTSGVMEQYF
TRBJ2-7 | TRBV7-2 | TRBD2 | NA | TGTGCCAGCAGCTCTAGCGGGAACTCCTACGAGCAGTACTTC | CASSSSGNSYEQYF
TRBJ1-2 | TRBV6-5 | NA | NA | TGTGCCAGCAGAAGATTTTCCGGGACTCAGTCAGGCTACACCTTC | CASRRFSGTQSGYTF
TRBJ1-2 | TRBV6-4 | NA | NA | TGTGCCAGCGCCTCTGGCTTACACTATGGCTACACCTTC | CASASGLHYGYTF
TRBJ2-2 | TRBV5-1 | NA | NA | TGCGCCAGCAGCTTTAGCGGAATTAACACCGGGGAGCTGTTTTTT | CASSFSGINTGELFF
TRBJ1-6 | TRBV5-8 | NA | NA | TGTGCCAGCAGCTTAGGGGGCTCCTATAATTCACCCCTCCACTTT | CASSLGGSYNSPLHF
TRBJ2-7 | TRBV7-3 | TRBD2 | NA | TGTGCCAGCAGCCCGGGACTAGCGGAGGGCGAGCAGTACTTC | CASSPGLAEGEQYF
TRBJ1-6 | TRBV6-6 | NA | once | TGTGCCAGCAGTTATGTCCCGACAGGCTATAATTCACCCCTCCACTTT | CASSYVPTGYNSPLHF
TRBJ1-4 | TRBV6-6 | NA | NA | TGTGCCAGCAGTCCCTTCGTTGCGACTAATGAAAAACTGTTTTTT | CASSPFVATNEKLFF
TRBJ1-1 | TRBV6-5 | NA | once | TGTGCCAGCAGTACCCCTGGCGGCACTGAAGCTTTCTTT | CASSTPGGTEAFF
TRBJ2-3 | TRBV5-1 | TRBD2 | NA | TGCGCCAGCAGCAGCGGGAACACAGATACGCAGTATTTT | CASSSGNTDTQYF
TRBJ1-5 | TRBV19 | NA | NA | TGTGCCAGTAGTCCGTTCTCGTGGGCAGGGGGCAATCAGCCCCAGCATTTT | CASSPFSWAGGNQPQHF
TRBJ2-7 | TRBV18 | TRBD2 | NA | TGTGCCAGCTCACGCGGGGGGGCCTACGAGCAGTACTTC | CASSRGGAYEQYF
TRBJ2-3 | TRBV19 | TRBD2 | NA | TGTGCCAGTATTCGGACTAGCGGGGGCACTAGCACAGATACGCAGTATTTT | CASIRTSGGTSTDTQYF
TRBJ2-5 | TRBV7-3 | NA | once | TGTGCCAGCAGCCCTTCGGACCGGAGAGGGCACGAGACCCAGTACTTC | CASSPSDRRGHETQYF